These T cell receptor beta chains were read from a single sample in a study of T cell responses to AZD1222 COVID-19 vaccine. Clones were sequenced by immunoSEQ multiplex PCR, and TCRdb holds only the in-frame ones, with some missing. Among over 150,000 clones listed, 92% were seen once. The sequences come from peripheral blood, collected on day 0 of MenACWY control vaccination. The receptors stem from an adult in good health. The CDR3 runs from the conserved cysteine through the conserved F or W. The D gene is left open where the match is weak. The listing skips clone size in some rows; elsewhere it reads once, few, many or a size class.

CAQNRWGQETQYF	TGTGCTCAGAACAGGTGGGGTCAAGAGACCCAGTACTTC	TRBJ2-5	TRBV9	NA	NA
CASRPQGSEQYF	TGTGCCAGCAGACCCCAGGGAAGCGAGCAGTACTTC	TRBJ2-7	TRBV6-5	NA	NA
CASSPLAGAGETQYF	TGTGCCAGCAGCCCACTGGCGGGAGCGGGAGAGACCCAGTACTTC	TRBJ2-5	TRBV7-9	TRBD2	NA
CMGAVYNEQFF	TGCATGGGGGCGGTCTACAATGAGCAGTTCTTC	TRBJ2-1	TRBV29-1	NA	NA
CASSPRNQETQYF	TGTGCCAGCTCACCACGGAACCAAGAGACCCAGTACTTC	TRBJ2-5	TRBV18	NA	NA
CASSENRFYTF	TGTGCCAGCAGTGAGAACCGGTTCTACACCTTC	TRBJ1-2	TRBV2	NA	NA
CASSLKGLAGGEQYF	TGTGCCAGCAGCTTAAAAGGCCTAGCGGGAGGGGAGCAGTACTTC	TRBJ2-7	TRBV7-6	TRBD2	few
CASSQTPRATIYF	TGTGCCAGCAGCCAAACCCCCCGGGCCACCATATATTTT	TRBJ1-3	TRBV3-1/TRBV3-2	NA	NA
CASSLSPGLQYEQYF	TGTGCCAGCAGTTTAAGTCCGGGACTACAGTACGAGCAGTACTTC	TRBJ2-7	TRBV27	TRBD2	NA
CASSKTGVGMYEQYF	TGCGCCAGCAGCAAGACAGGAGTGGGTATGTACGAGCAGTACTTC	TRBJ2-7	TRBV4-3	NA	few
CASSQDALAGAHNEQFF	TGCGCCAGCAGCCAAGATGCACTAGCGGGAGCTCACAATGAGCAGTTCTTC	TRBJ2-1	TRBV4-3	TRBD2	NA
CASSLTTGPTDSPLHF	TGTGCCAGCAGCTTAACAACAGGGCCTACGGATTCACCCCTCCACTTT	TRBJ1-6	TRBV7-2	NA	once
CASSLAGAGGETQYF	TGTGCCAGCAGCTTGGCCGGGGCGGGCGGAGAGACCCAGTACTTC	TRBJ2-5	TRBV5-6	NA	NA
CASSLRDRARDEQYF	TGCGCCAGCAGCCTAAGAGACAGGGCCCGGGACGAGCAGTACTTC	TRBJ2-7	TRBV5-1	TRBD1	NA
CASHTGGRSPLHF	TGTGCCAGCCATACAGGGGGAAGATCACCCCTCCACTTT	TRBJ1-6	TRBV27	TRBD1	NA
CAISDFKLRDKGADSPLHF	TGTGCCATCAGTGACTTTAAACTCCGGGACAAGGGCGCGGATTCACCCCTCCACTTT	TRBJ1-6	TRBV10-3	NA	NA
CASSPTAGLNTEAFF	TGTGCCAGCTCACCCACGGCGGGTTTGAACACTGAAGCTTTCTTT	TRBJ1-1	TRBV18	NA	NA
CASRQMVNQPQHF	TGTGCCAGCAGGCAGATGGTAAATCAGCCCCAGCATTTT	TRBJ1-5	TRBV7-2	NA	NA